This T cell receptor beta chain was found in a study of T cells in Graves' hyperthyroidism and ophthalmopathy. There are 15 residues in the CDR3. Looked up from germline, CDR1 is SGHDN and CDR2 is FVKESK. Unmatched junction bases numbered 9, after V lost 4 bases and J lost 6 bases. Study outcomes and limitations: Blood samples included most of the expanded thyroid clonotypes exceeding 0.001. A 13 V-J signature model discriminated ophthalmopathy versus stable hyperthyroidism. With a median lead of around 6.7 months before onset, the model predicted ophthalmopathy.

The TCR beta CDR3 regions underwent amplification using RNA transcripts as the source. An initial round of RT-PCR targeting the TCR CDR3 relied on the HTBI primer set. TCRdb ran MiXCR on the multiplex PCR reads and lists one entry per CDR3 protein. The data contain 540,000 or so distinct CDR3 sequences, 40% to 55% of them seen just once; the ten biggest clones take up under 20%. Points on this clonotype: Its antigen is still unknown.

The sequenced material came from peripheral blood or thyroid tissue (not recorded which). This sequence originates from an adult woman with Graves' disease, either hyperthyroidism or ophthalmopathy (not recorded which). The J gene is TRBJ2-5, the V gene TRBV14, with 9 bases fitting TRBD1. CDR3 residues: CASSPGTGSPQTQYF. In DNA, the CDR3 is TGTGCCAGCAGCCCGGGGACAGGGAGCCCGCAGACCCAGTACTTC.